Presented here are 16 T cell receptor beta chains from one specimen sequenced in a study of shared clonotypes between healthy human individuals. Assay used: immunoSEQ multiplex PCR; TCRdb lists only in-frame clones, some missing. The data show roughly 1 million clones, about 75% seen once. The sample comprised memory CD4+ T cells sorted from blood. Described subset: CD45RA-negative fraction. These receptors came from a man aged 18 to 30 in good health.

The rearrangement links TRBV29-1 to TRBJ2-3; 13 bases match TRBD2. Germline V gene data show CDR1 as SQVTM and CDR2 as ANQGSEA. J lost 4 bases, V lost 4 bases, and 5 bases had no gene match. The CDR3 extends over 15 amino acids. The CDR3 loop is CSVGGTSGISDTQYF. Here the CDR3 DNA reads TGCAGCGTTGGGGGGACTAGCGGGATCTCAGATACGCAGTATTTT.

The chain has TRBV5-1 and TRBJ1-6; no firm D call. Germline CDR1 reads SGHRS; CDR2 reads YFSETQ. V gave up 0 bases and J gave up 12 bases, with 19 bases separating them. The CDR3 totals 16 residues. CDR3 residues: CASSLAGEIGFGPLHF. The CDR3 DNA is TGCGCCAGCAGCTTGGCCGGGGAAATAGGGTTTGGACCCCTCCACTTT.

To note about this clone: This CDR3 is also generated by other DNA sequences in the sample. This chain joins TRBV5-1 and TRBJ1-1; the D is unclear. Germline V gene lookup returns CDR1 SGHRS and CDR2 YFSETQ. The CDR3 sequence is 14 residues long. V lost 2 bases, J lost 0 bases, and 8 bases lay in between. The CDR3 region has the DNA TGCGCCAGCAGCTTATCAGGCATGAACACTGAAGCTTTCTTT. Its protein product is CASSLSGMNTEAFF.

The V and J genes are TRBV7-2 and TRBJ1-5; the D is unclear. V was cut by 5 bases and J by 4 bases, with 15 bases left in between. Germline-derived CDR1 and CDR2 are SGHTA and FQGNSA. This CDR3 is 15 amino acids long. In nucleotides, the CDR3 is TGTGCCAGCAGCGGACGGACGGCTCCAAATCAGCCCCAGCATTTT. Translation gives CASSGRTAPNQPQHF.

The chain links TRBV15 to TRBJ1-6; D not certain. The CDR3 contains 15 residues. Germline CDR1 and CDR2: LNHNV and YYDKDF (reference sequence). Trimming pared 1 base from V and 8 bases from J, leaving 12 bases between. CDR3 sequence: CATSRVRWGDSPLHF. CDR3 DNA sequence: TGTGCCACCAGCAGAGTGAGGTGGGGAGATTCACCCCTCCACTTT.

The genes are TRBV19 and TRBJ2-7; possible D gene TRBD2, 7 bases. The CDR3 length is 14 residues. Trimming took off 5 bases at V and 3 bases at J, with 14 bases between the two ends. The germline gives CDR1 LNHDA, CDR2 SQIVND (reference sequence). The chain's CDR3 is CASSSSGGRYEQYF. The CDR3 DNA reads as TGTGCCAGTAGTTCCTCGGGGGGCCGCTACGAGCAGTACTTC.

This clone was detected a few times. J is TRBJ2-2 and V is TRBV13, with D possibly matching TRBD1 (5 bases). This CDR3 spans 17 amino acids. The germline V and J ends were trimmed by 2 bases and 5 bases, with 18 bases remaining between them. Germline assignment: CDR1 PRHDT and CDR2 FYEKMQ (reference sequence). CDR3 amino acids: CASSLRRVKGRTGELFF. In nucleotides, the CDR3 is TGTGCCAGCAGCTTACGCAGGGTAAAGGGCAGGACCGGGGAGCTGTTTTTT.

This chain links TRBV7-6 with TRBJ1-3; D possibly corresponds to TRBD1 (5 bases). Germline loops: CDR1 SGHVS, CDR2 FNYEAQ. V lost 5 bases, J lost 0 bases, and 17 bases lay in between. The CDR3 extends over 17 amino acids. The CDR3 here is CASSPHQPGLSGNTIYF. Written as DNA, the CDR3 is TGTGCCAGCAGCCCACATCAACCGGGGCTCTCTGGAAACACCATATATTTT. Full variable domain (missing parts from reference TRBV7-6 and TRBJ1-3): GAGVSQSPRYKVTKRGQDVALRCDPISGHVSLYWYRQALGQGPEFLTYFNYEAQQDKSGLPNDRFSAERPEGSISTLTIQRTEQRDSAMYRCASSPHQPGLSGNTIYFGEGSWLTVV.

The J gene is TRBJ1-6, the V gene TRBV11-1, with 10 nucleotides matching TRBD1. Looked up from germline, CDR1 is SGHAT and CDR2 is FQDESV (reference sequence). The CDR3 totals 14 residues. With V trimmed by 7 bases and J by 11 bases, 8 bases remained unmatched. The CDR3 region is CASKIPGQGTPLHF. The CDR3 DNA reads TGTGCCAGCAAGATACCGGGACAGGGGACACCCCTCCACTTT.

The chain recombines TRBV5-1 with TRBJ2-3, with 8 bases identical to TRBD1. The junction had 7 bases not matched to a gene; V was cut back by 3 bases and J by 1 base. Germline V CDR1 and CDR2: SGHRS, YFSETQ. This CDR3 comprises 16 residues. The CDR3 bases are TGCGCCAGCAGCTCCGGACAGGGAGGAGGCACAGATACGCAGTATTTT. Protein product: CASSSGQGGGTDTQYF.

The V call is TRBV19, the J call TRBJ1-5; 12 nucleotides align to TRBD1. The ends lost 10 bases at V and 0 bases at J; junction bases unmatched: 10. Germline loops: CDR1 LNHDA, CDR2 SQIVND (reference sequence). There are 17 residues in the CDR3. CDR3 sequence: CATRRPGQGASNQPQHF. CDR3 nucleotide sequence: TGTGCCACCCGAAGGCCGGGACAGGGGGCTAGCAATCAGCCCCAGCATTTT.

The chain couples TRBV11-2 to TRBJ2-2; D is unresolved. V was shortened by 6 bases and J by 5 bases, with 7 bases between the two germline ends. Germline V gene data show CDR1 as SGHAT and CDR2 as FQNNGV. The CDR3 spans 12 residues. Here the CDR3 reads CASRVWTGELFF. CDR3 bases: TGTGCCAGCAGAGTTTGGACCGGGGAGCTGTTTTTT.

CDR3 loop: CASKLGRAYEQYF. The CDR3 region has the DNA TGTGCCAGCAAGCTGGGCAGGGCCTACGAGCAGTACTTC. The gene calls are TRBV2 and TRBJ2-7, with D perhaps matching TRBD1 (5 bases). The CDR3 runs to 13 residues. V gave up 7 bases and J gave up 2 bases, with 12 bases separating them. Germline CDR1 reads SNHLY; CDR2 reads FYNNEI.

This chain links TRBV11-2 with TRBJ2-5, with D unclear. Trimming pared 1 base from V and 11 bases from J, leaving 11 bases between. Germline CDR1 is SGHAT and CDR2 is FQNNGV. The length of the CDR3 is 12 residues. The CDR3 DNA is TGTGCCAGCAGCTTAGGCTGGGTGGAGCAGTACTTC. This encodes CASSLGWVEQYF.

The genes are TRBV10-3 and TRBJ2-1; the D is unclear. Trimming left V 3 bases short and J 7 bases short, with 10 bases between. The CDR3 is 13 residues long. In germline, CDR1 is ENHRY, CDR2 SYGVKD. CDR3 amino acids: CAISDGLSNEQFF. In DNA form, the CDR3 reads TGTGCCATCAGTGATGGTCTAAGTAATGAGCAGTTCTTC.

This chain links TRBV5-5 with TRBJ2-7; 14 bases line up with TRBD2. The CDR3 spans 17 residues. The germline V gene encodes CDR1 SGHKS and CDR2 YYEKEE (reference sequence). The V and J ends lost 4 bases and 6 bases, in that order; junction bases with no gene match: 12. Here the CDR3 reads CASSVGTSGSRGREQYF. DNA of the CDR3: TGTGCCAGCAGCGTTGGGACTAGCGGGAGTAGGGGGCGCGAGCAGTACTTC. Full variable domain (remainder filled in from reference TRBV5-5 and TRBJ2-7): DAGVTQSPTHLIKTRGQQVTLRCSPISGHKSVSWYQQVLGQGPQFIFQYYEKEERGRGNFPDRFSARQFPNYSSELNVNALLLGDSALYLCASSVGTSGSRGREQYFGPGTRLTVT.